The clone carrying this T cell receptor (beta chain) was found a few times. The CDR3 runs to 15 residues. CDR1 is LNHDA and CDR2 is SQIVND in the germline V gene (reference sequence). Trimming pared 5 bases from V and 2 bases from J, leaving 15 bases between. These data originate in a study of shared clonotypes between healthy human individuals. Genomic DNA belonging to each subset was distributed in equal measure over several immunoSEQ plates. The protocol was immunoSEQ multiplex PCR, while the TCRdb copy is restricted to in-frame clones and leaves out a portion. Of over 2 million clones detected, about nine tenths appear once; the ten largest clones hold approximately 0.4%.

The source material was naive CD4+ T cells from PBMCs. The subset: CD45RA+ positively selected. V is TRBV19 and J is TRBJ1-1, with D possibly TRBD1 on 6 matching bases. The receptor was derived from a young man in good health. Some clones in this sample may be carry-over from other donors' samples. The DNA of the CDR3 is TGTGCCAGTAGTGCCTCCAGGGGCCTAAACACTGAAGCTTTCTTT. Translating gives CASSASRGLNTEAFF.